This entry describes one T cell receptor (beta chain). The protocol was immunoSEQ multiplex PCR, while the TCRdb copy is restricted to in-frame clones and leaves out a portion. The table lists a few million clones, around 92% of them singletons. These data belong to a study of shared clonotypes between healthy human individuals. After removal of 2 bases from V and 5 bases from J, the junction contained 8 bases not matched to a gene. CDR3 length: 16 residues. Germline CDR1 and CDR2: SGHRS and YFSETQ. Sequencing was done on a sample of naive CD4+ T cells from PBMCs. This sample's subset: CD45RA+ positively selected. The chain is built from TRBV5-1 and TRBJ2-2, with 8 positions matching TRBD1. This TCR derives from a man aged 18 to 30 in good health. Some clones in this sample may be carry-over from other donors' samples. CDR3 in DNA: TGCGCCAGCAGCTTCAGACAGGGGACGGGGACCGGGGAGCTGTTTTTT. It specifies CASSFRQGTGTGELFF.